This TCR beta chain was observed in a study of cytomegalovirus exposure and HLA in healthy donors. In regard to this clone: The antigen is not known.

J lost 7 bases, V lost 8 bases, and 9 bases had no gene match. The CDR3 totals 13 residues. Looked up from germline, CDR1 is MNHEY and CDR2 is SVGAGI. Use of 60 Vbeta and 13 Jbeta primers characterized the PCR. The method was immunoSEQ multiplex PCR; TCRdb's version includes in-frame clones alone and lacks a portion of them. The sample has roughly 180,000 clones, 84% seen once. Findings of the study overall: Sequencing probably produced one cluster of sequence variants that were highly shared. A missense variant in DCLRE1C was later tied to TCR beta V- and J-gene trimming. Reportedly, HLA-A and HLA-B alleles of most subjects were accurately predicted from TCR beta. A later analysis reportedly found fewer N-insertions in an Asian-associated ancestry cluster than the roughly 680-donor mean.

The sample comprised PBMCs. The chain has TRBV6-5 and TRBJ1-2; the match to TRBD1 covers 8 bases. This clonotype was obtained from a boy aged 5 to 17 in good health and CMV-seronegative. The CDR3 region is CASSGQGSSGYTF. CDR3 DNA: TGTGCCAGCTCAGGACAGGGTTCTTCTGGCTACACCTTC.